This T cell receptor beta chain derives from a study of identical twins. General study findings and limits: Invariant populations such as MAIT and iNKT cells could partly muddle zero-insertion analyses.

Every sampled donor was Caucasian and healthy. Each CDR3 protein is one row after TCRdb ran MiXCR on the 5' RACE reads. The table lists approximately 220,000 distinct CDR3 sequences, 7.5% of them singletons. Germline values: CDR1 SEHNR, CDR2 FQNEAQ (reference sequence). V lost 5 bases to trimming and J lost 5 bases, with 19 bases between them. The CDR3 runs 16 residues. This clonotype has ten or more counts. What it binds is not known. These data were also reused for a study on yellow fever vaccine responses in identical twins.

The sequencing input was CD8+ T cells sorted from blood. The V gene is TRBV7-9, the J gene TRBJ1-5; possibly TRBD1 for D (5 bases). The TCR comes from a woman in her late teens or twenties in good health. CDR3 residues: CASSAQTGRDDQPQHF. The CDR3 DNA follows: TGTGCCAGCAGCGCCCAAACGGGGAGGGACGATCAGCCCCAGCATTTT.